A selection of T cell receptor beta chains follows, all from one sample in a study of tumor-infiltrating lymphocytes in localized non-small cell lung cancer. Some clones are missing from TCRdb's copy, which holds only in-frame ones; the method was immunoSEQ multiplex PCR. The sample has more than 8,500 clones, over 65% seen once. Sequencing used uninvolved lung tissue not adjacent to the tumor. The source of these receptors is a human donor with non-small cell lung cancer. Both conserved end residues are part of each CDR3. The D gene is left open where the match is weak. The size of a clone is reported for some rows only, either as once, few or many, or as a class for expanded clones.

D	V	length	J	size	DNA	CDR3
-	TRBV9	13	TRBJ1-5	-	TGTGCCAGCAGCGTTGGCAGCAATCAGCCCCAGCATTTT	CASSVGSNQPQHF
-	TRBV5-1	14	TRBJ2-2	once	TGCGCCAGCAGCTTCCAACAGGGATCCGGGGAGCTGTTTTTT	CASSFQQGSGELFF
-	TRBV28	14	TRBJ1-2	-	TGTGCCAGCAGTTGGGGAACAGGGATCCGAGGCTACACCTTC	CASSWGTGIRGYTF
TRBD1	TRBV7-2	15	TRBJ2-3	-	TGTGCCAGCAGCGCCCAACAGGGGACCACAGATACGCAGTATTTT	CASSAQQGTTDTQYF
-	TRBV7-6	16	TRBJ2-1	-	TGTGCCAGCAGCTTAGGGGGAAGGAGCTCCTACAATGAGCAGTTCTTC	CASSLGGRSSYNEQFF
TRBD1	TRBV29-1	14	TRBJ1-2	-	TGCAGCGTTTCCGAGGGGGCCCACGGCTATGGCTACACCTTC	CSVSEGAHGYGYTF
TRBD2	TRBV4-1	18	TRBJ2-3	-	TGCGCCAGCAGCCAGGTACTAGCGGATGCATTAAGCACAGATACGCAGTATTTT	CASSQVLADALSTDTQYF
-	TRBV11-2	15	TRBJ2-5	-	TGTGCCAGCAGCTTAAGGGGGGGGGCCCCAGAGACCCAGTACTTC	CASSLRGGAPETQYF
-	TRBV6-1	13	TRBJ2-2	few	TGTGCCAGCGGTGGAGGGGGCCCTGGGGAGCTGTTTTTT	CASGGGGPGELFF
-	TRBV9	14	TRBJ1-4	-	TGTGCCAGCAGCGAGGGAGGGCTGAGGGAAAAACTGTTTTTT	CASSEGGLREKLFF
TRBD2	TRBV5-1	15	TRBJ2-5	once	TGCGCCAGCAGCTTCAGCGCGGGGGGTAGGGAGACCCAGTACTTC	CASSFSAGGRETQYF
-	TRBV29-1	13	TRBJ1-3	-	TGCAGCGTTCCCAGGGCCATTGGAAACACCATATATTTT	CSVPRAIGNTIYF
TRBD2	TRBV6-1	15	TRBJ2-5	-	TGTGCCAGCAGTGAAAAGAGCGGGGGCCGAGAGACCCAGTACTTC	CASSEKSGGRETQYF
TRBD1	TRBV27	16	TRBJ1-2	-	TGTGCCAGCAGTGAACAACCCGGGACAGGGGTACCTGGCTACACCTTC	CASSEQPGTGVPGYTF
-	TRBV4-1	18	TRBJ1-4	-	TGCGCCAGCAGCCAAGAATCTCGGAGCACAGGCGCTAATGAAAAACTGTTTTTT	CASSQESRSTGANEKLFF
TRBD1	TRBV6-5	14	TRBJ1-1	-	TGTGCCAGCAGTTACTCTCCGGACAGGGCTGAAGCTTTCTTT	CASSYSPDRAEAFF
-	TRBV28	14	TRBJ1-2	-	TGTGCCAGCAAAGTCTTCGGCAGCAACTATGGCTACACCTTC	CASKVFGSNYGYTF
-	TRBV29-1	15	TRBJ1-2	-	TGCAGCGTTGAAGATCAGGAGGGGGACAACTATGGCTACACCTTC	CSVEDQEGDNYGYTF
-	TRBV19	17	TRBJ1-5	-	TGTGCCAGTAGTTGGAGTTCGGGGGCGATAGGCAATCAGCCCCAGCATTTT	CASSWSSGAIGNQPQHF
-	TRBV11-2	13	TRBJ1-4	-	TGTGCCAGCAGCTCGGGACTTTATGAAAAACTGTTTTTT	CASSSGLYEKLFF
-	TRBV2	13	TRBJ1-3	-	TGTGCCATCGAAAAGGGGTTTGGAAACACCATATATTTT	CAIEKGFGNTIYF
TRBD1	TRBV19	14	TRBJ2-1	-	TGTGCCAGTAGCGACAGGGCCCCGGGGAATGAGCAGTTCTTC	CASSDRAPGNEQFF
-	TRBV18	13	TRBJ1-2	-	TGTGCCAGCTCAAGACAGACAGACAATGGCTACACCTTC	CASSRQTDNGYTF
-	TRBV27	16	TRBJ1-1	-	TGTGCCAGCAGTTTAATCAGGGGTCGGCAGAACACTGAAGCTTTCTTT	CASSLIRGRQNTEAFF
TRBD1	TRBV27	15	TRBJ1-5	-	TGTGCCAGCAGGACGGACGGACAGGGTTTACAGCCCCAGCATTTT	CASRTDGQGLQPQHF
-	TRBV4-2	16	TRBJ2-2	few	TGTGCCAGCAGCCAAGTAATGGCGCGGGGATCCGGGGAGCTGTTTTTT	CASSQVMARGSGELFF
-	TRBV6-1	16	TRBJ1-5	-	TGTGCCAGCAGTGAACAGACGACAGGAATCAATCAGCCCCAGCATTTT	CASSEQTTGINQPQHF
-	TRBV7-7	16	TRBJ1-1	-	TGTGCCAGCAGCCCCCGAACCTTTGGGGGAGGCACTGAAGCTTTCTTT	CASSPRTFGGGTEAFF
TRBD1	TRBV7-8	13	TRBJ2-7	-	TGTGCCAGCAGCCCGGGACAGGGTACGGTGCAGTACTTC	CASSPGQGTVQYF
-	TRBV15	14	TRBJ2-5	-	TGTGCCACCAGCAGAGGAGGGGGTGGAGAGACCCAGTACTTC	CATSRGGGGETQYF
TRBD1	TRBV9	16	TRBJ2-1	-	TGTGCCAGCAGCGGCAGATGGGGACAGGGGGCCGGTGAGCAGTTCTTC	CASSGRWGQGAGEQFF
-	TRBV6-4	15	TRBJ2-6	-	TGTGCCAGCAGTGACTCGACATCTGGGGCCAACGTCCTGACTTTC	CASSDSTSGANVLTF
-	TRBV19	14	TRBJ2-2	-	TGTGCCAGTAGTAGCAGCGTAGCCACCGGGGAGCTGTTTTTT	CASSSSVATGELFF
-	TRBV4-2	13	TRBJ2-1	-	TGTGCCAGCAGCCGAGAAGACGCCCAGTACGCGTTCTTC	CASSREDAQYAFF
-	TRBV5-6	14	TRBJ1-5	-	TGTGCCAGCAGCTTGGGGACCACACATCAGCCCCAGCATTTT	CASSLGTTHQPQHF
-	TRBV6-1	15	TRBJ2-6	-	TGTGCCGGGAGACAGACAGCCTCTGGGGCCAACGTCCTGACTTTC	CAGRQTASGANVLTF
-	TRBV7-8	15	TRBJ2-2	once	TGTGCCAGCAGCGAGTGGGGGGCGAACACCGGGGAGCTGTTTTTT	CASSEWGANTGELFF
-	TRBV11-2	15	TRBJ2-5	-	TGTGCCAGCAGCGGGGCGGGGGCAGAAAAAGAGACCCAGTACTTC	CASSGAGAEKETQYF
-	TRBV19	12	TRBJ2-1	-	TGTGCCAGTAGTATGGGGTGGGATTCCCAGTTCTTC	CASSMGWDSQFF
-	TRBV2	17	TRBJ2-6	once	TGTGCCAGCAGTGGACAGACAGGTGCCTCTGGGGCCAACGTCCTGACTTTC	CASSGQTGASGANVLTF
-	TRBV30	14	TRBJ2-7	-	TGTGCCTGGGGCTCCCAGGGGTTTGCCTACGAGCAGTACTTC	CAWGSQGFAYEQYF
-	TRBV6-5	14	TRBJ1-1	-	TGTGCCAGCAGTTACTCCGGGGGGAACACTGAAGCTTTCTTT	CASSYSGGNTEAFF
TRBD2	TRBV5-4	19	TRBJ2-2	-	TGTGCCAGCAGCTTGGAGGGACTAGCGGGGGGCGCGAACACCGGGGAGCTGTTTTTT	CASSLEGLAGGANTGELFF
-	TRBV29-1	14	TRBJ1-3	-	TGCAGCGTTGAAGAGGCGACAGGAGGAAACACCATATATTTT	CSVEEATGGNTIYF
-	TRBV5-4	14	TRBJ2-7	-	TGTGCCAGCAGCTTAGGGGGAGGTCCCTACGAGCAGTACTTC	CASSLGGGPYEQYF
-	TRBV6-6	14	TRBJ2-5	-	TGTGCCAGCAGTTACTTAAGTTTCGGAGAGACCCAGTACTTC	CASSYLSFGETQYF
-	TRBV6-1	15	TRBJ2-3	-	TGTGCCAGCGGTAACAGGGGAGGGCTCACAGATACGCAGTATTTT	CASGNRGGLTDTQYF
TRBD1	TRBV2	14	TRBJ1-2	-	TGTGCCAGCAGTGAAGAAGGGGACAGCTATGGCTACACCTTC	CASSEEGDSYGYTF
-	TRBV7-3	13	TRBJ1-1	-	TGTGCCAGCAGCAGTTCAGGGTACACTGAAGCTTTCTTT	CASSSSGYTEAFF
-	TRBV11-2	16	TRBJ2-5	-	TGTGCCAGCAGCTTAGGAGGGAGGGGGCGAGGAGAGACCCAGTACTTC	CASSLGGRGRGETQYF
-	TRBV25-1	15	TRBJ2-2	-	TGTGCCAGCAGTGAATATGCAGTGGGTCCCGGGGAGCTGTTTTTT	CASSEYAVGPGELFF